The clone carrying this T cell receptor (beta chain) appeared many times. For TCR beta, libraries came from iRepertoire HTBI primers and Arm-PCR of CDR3 regions. TCRdb analysed the multiplex PCR reads with MiXCR anew, one entry per CDR3 protein. The profile shows 400,000 to 500,000 distinct CDR3 sequences, around a fifth of them singletons. The time point was: persistent/refractory GD, antithyroid drugs over 5 years with positive TRAb. Researchers made the TCR library from RNA that was extracted from PBMCs. V lost 7 bases to trimming and J lost 0 bases, with 13 bases between them. Germline V lookup: CDR1 MDHEN, CDR2 SYDVKM. CDR3 length equals 14 residues. This entry comes from a study of regulatory T cells in long-lasting Graves disease.

This sample comprised peripheral blood mononuclear cells (PBMCs), obtained when the disease was refractory, from a patient treated with antithyroid drugs. The origin of this receptor is a female donor with Graves disease. The J gene is TRBJ2-7, the V gene TRBV28, with D perhaps TRBD1 (5 bases). CDR3 sequence: CASIPDSSSYEQYF. The CDR3 DNA follows: TGTGCCAGCATCCCCGACAGTAGCTCCTACGAGCAGTACTTC.